The rows below give T cell receptor beta chains drawn from one sample of a study of regulatory T cells in long-lasting Graves disease. TCRdb re-derived calls from the multiplex PCR reads in MiXCR, one entry per CDR3 protein. The table lists around 400,000 distinct CDR3 sequences, 15% to 18% of them singletons, with over 20% in the top ten. The sample consisted of peripheral blood mononuclear cells (PBMCs), taken at new diagnosis, from a patient treated with antithyroid drugs. The origin of the receptors is a female donor with Graves disease. Each CDR3 is given with its conserved first and last residue. D genes are given only for firm matches. Only some rows state a clone size, as once, few, many or a class for expanded clones.

D gene	clone size	V gene	J gene	CDR3 DNA	CDR3 protein
NA	many	TRBV29-1	TRBJ2-1	TGCAGCGTTGATCACAGGGAGCACTCCTACAATGAGCAGTTCTTC	CSVDHREHSYNEQFF
NA	few	TRBV6-5	TRBJ1-1	TGTGCCAGCAGTTACTGGGGAGAGGCTTTCTTT	CASSYWGEAFF
NA	many	TRBV6-1	TRBJ1-1	TGTGCCAGCAGCAAGTTGGGCGGGGGCGGTGTTATGAACACTGAAGCTTTCTTT	CASSKLGGGGVMNTEAFF
TRBD1	NA	TRBV24-1	TRBJ2-5	TGTGCCACCAGTGACCTGGGACAGGGGGCTCGAGAGACCCAGTACTTC	CATSDLGQGARETQYF
NA	NA	TRBV6-2/TRBV6-3	TRBJ1-2	TGTGCCAGCAGTTACGCACGGGCCTCTAACTATGGCTACACCTTC	CASSYARASNYGYTF
TRBD2	many	TRBV20-1	TRBJ2-1	TGCAGTGCTATCCGGCATGAGACTAGCAGGGTTGTAAATGAGCAGTTCTTC	CSAIRHETSRVVNEQFF
TRBD2	many	TRBV28	TRBJ2-2	TGTGCCAGCAGTTTAGGGGCGGGAGACCCCGGGGAGCTGTTTTTT	CASSLGAGDPGELFF
NA	many	TRBV7-9	TRBJ2-4	TGTGCCAGCAGCCAGGCAGGCACTCAGTACTTC	CASSQAGTQYF
NA	many	TRBV7-8	TRBJ1-5	TGTGCCAGCAGCGCGGGAAGTCAGCCCCAGCATTTT	CASSAGSQPQHF
NA	NA	TRBV19	TRBJ1-6	TGTGCCAGTAGCACCCCTTCTAGTTCACCCCTCCACTTT	CASSTPSSSPLHF
NA	many	TRBV30	TRBJ2-2	TGTGCCTGGGGACAGACCGGGGAGCTGTTTTTT	CAWGQTGELFF
TRBD1	many	TRBV12-3/TRBV12-4	TRBJ1-1	TGTGCCAGCAGTCCTATGGACAGGTTTGAAACTGAAGCTTTCTTT	CASSPMDRFETEAFF
NA	few	TRBV12-5	TRBJ1-6	TGTGCTAGTGGTTTCGCGCTGCAGGGGAAAGGAATTTCACCCCTCCACTTT	CASGFALQGKGISPLHF
NA	many	TRBV27	TRBJ1-2	TGTGCCAGCAGTTCCGCCGGGACACTTACTAACTATGGCTACACCTTC	CASSSAGTLTNYGYTF
NA	many	TRBV28	TRBJ1-5	TGTGCCAGCAGTGACCATCGGAGAAGAGGGAATCAGCCCCAGCATTTT	CASSDHRRRGNQPQHF
NA	many	TRBV11-2	TRBJ2-5	TGTGCCAGCAGCTTAGTGGCGGGATTCTTCGAGACCCAGTACTTC	CASSLVAGFFETQYF
NA	NA	TRBV5-6	TRBJ1-1	TGTGCCAGCAGCATTCCGGGCAGGACGGACACTGAAGCTTTCTTT	CASSIPGRTDTEAFF
TRBD1	many	TRBV30	TRBJ1-5	TGTGCCTGGAGGAGGACAGGGGATCAGCCCCAGCATTTT	CAWRRTGDQPQHF
NA	many	TRBV4-2	TRBJ1-1	TGTGCCAGCAGAGAAACGACGAACACTGAAGCTTTCTTT	CASRETTNTEAFF
NA	few	TRBV18	TRBJ1-2	TGTGCCAGCTCACCATACAGGGACTATGATGGCTACACCTTC	CASSPYRDYDGYTF
NA	NA	TRBV9	TRBJ2-7	TGTGCCAGCAGCCTCGGTGGGGGGGCGGATTACGAGCAGTACTTC	CASSLGGGADYEQYF
TRBD2	many	TRBV28	TRBJ2-7	TGTGCCAGCAGTGGCCGGGACTATCCCAACGAGCAGTACTTC	CASSGRDYPNEQYF
NA	many	TRBV24-1	TRBJ2-3	TGTGCCACCAGTGCGGGGGTTAGCACAGATACGCAGTATTTT	CATSAGVSTDTQYF
NA	few	TRBV27	TRBJ1-5	TGTGCCAGCCTCCGAGGGGGGCTATGGTATAGCAATCAGCCCCAGCATTTT	CASLRGGLWYSNQPQHF
NA	many	TRBV12-3/TRBV12-4	TRBJ2-2	TGTGCCAGCAGCCCCCGGCCAGGTCTCACCGGGGAGCTGTTTTTT	CASSPRPGLTGELFF
NA	many	TRBV2	TRBJ2-1	TGTGCCAGCAGTGAAGGGACGGTGGGGTTCTTC	CASSEGTVGFF
TRBD2	many	TRBV7-3	TRBJ2-1	TGTGCCAGCAGCGCCGGGACTAGCTCCTACAATGAGCAGTTCTTC	CASSAGTSSYNEQFF
NA	many	TRBV12-3/TRBV12-4	TRBJ1-4	TGTGCCAGCAGTTTCCTTGTCGGGCGTTCAACTAATGAAAAACTGTTTTTT	CASSFLVGRSTNEKLFF
NA	many	TRBV6-1	TRBJ1-3	TGTGCCAGCATTAGGACAGCTTTCCCTCCTGGAAACACCATATATTTT	CASIRTAFPPGNTIYF